The 32 T cell receptor beta chains below were found in one sample sequenced in a study of shared clonotypes between healthy human individuals. Clones were sequenced by immunoSEQ multiplex PCR, and TCRdb holds only the in-frame ones, with some missing. The sample lists a few million clones; around 93% were seen once. The specimen sequenced was naive CD4+ T cells from PBMCs. Subset indicated: CD45RA+ positively selected. The receptors derive from a man aged 18 to 29 in good health. Some clones in this sample may be carry-over from other donors' samples.

This clone was detected a few times. CDR3 nucleotide sequence: TGTGCCATCAGTGAGTCAGGCAGACCAAACACTGAAGCTTTCTTT. Translated: CAISESGRPNTEAFF. The V and J genes are TRBV10-3 and TRBJ1-1; unclear D gene. This CDR3 has 15 residues. V was cut by 0 bases and J by 2 bases, with 10 bases left in between. Per germline, CDR1 ENHRY and CDR2 SYGVKD.

The gene calls are TRBV6-5 and TRBJ2-7; 9 bases match TRBD2. CDR3 length: 15 amino acids. The germline V gene encodes CDR1 MNHEY and CDR2 SVGAGI. The junction had 6 bases not matched to a gene; V was cut back by 2 bases and J by 4 bases. The CDR3 DNA is TGTGCCAGCAGTTACGGGGCGGGAGGGCCGTACGAGCAGTACTTC. It encodes CASSYGAGGPYEQYF.

About this clone itself: Different DNA sequences within this sample yield the same CDR3. The chain combines TRBV28 with TRBJ2-3; maybe TRBD1 (6 bases). The CDR3 sequence is 15 residues long. Germline CDR1 is MDHEN and CDR2 is SYDVKM. Trimming left V 4 bases short and J 1 base short, with 12 bases between. The CDR3 region has the DNA TGTGCCAGCAGTTCTGGGGGCCGAGGCACAGATACGCAGTATTTT. This translates into CASSSGGRGTDTQYF.

The J gene is TRBJ1-1, the V gene TRBV5-6, with a weak D call TRBD1 (6 bases). V was trimmed by 1 base and J by 5 bases, leaving 9 bases between them. This CDR3 has 13 residues. Germline V gene sequence: CDR1 SGHDT, CDR2 YYEEEE. CDR3 residues: CASSLWGRTEAFF. For the CDR3, the DNA is TGTGCCAGCAGCTTGTGGGGGCGAACTGAAGCTTTCTTT.

This sequence joins TRBV6-6 and TRBJ2-7, with D possibly matching TRBD2 (5 bases). The CDR3 contains 14 residues. Germline-derived CDR1 and CDR2 are MNHNY and SVGAGI (reference sequence). V lost 2 bases, J lost 5 bases, and 13 bases lay in between. The CDR3, as DNA: TGTGCCAGCAGTTACGAAAGATCCGGGAACGAGCAGTACTTC. Protein sequence: CASSYERSGNEQYF.

The CDR3 DNA sequence: TGCGCCAGCAGCTGGGGACTAGCGGGAGGGCCTATGACCTACGAGCAGTACTTC. Translation: CASSWGLAGGPMTYEQYF. The chain carries TRBV5-1 and TRBJ2-7; TRBD2 matches 16 bases. With V trimmed by 3 bases and J by 2 bases, 8 bases remained unmatched. Germline-derived CDR1 and CDR2 are SGHRS and YFSETQ. The CDR3 extends over 18 amino acids.

This sequence joins TRBV18 and TRBJ1-6, with D possibly TRBD1 on 6 matching bases. The CDR3 consists of 14 residues. Germline loops: CDR1 KGHSH, CDR2 LQKENI. Trimming cost V 3 bases and J 10 bases, with 13 bases left between them. The CDR3 is CASSPAGGSSPLHF. CDR3 DNA sequence: TGTGCCAGCTCACCCGCCGGGGGCTCCTCACCCCTCCACTTT. Complete variable domain (other parts from reference TRBV18 and TRBJ1-6): NAGVMQNPRHLVRRRGQEARLRCSPMKGHSHVYWYRQLPEEGLKFMVYLQKENIIDESGMPKERFSAEFPKEGPSILRIQQVVRGDSAAYFCASSPAGGSSPLHFGNGTRLTVT.

This clone has a single count. V is TRBV7-8 and J is TRBJ2-2; perhaps TRBD1 as D (5 bases). Germline V gene lookup returns CDR1 SGHVS and CDR2 FQNEAQ. The CDR3 spans 15 residues. The germline V and J ends were trimmed by 3 bases and 2 bases, with 10 bases remaining between them. This chain's CDR3 is CASSLGRENTGELFF. The CDR3 nucleotides are TGTGCCAGCAGCTTGGGCAGGGAAAACACCGGGGAGCTGTTTTTT.

J is TRBJ1-1 and V is TRBV10-3; D possibly corresponds to TRBD1 (5 bases). Germline-derived CDR1 and CDR2 are ENHRY and SYGVKD. The CDR3 runs 14 residues. V gave up 0 bases and J gave up 3 bases, with 8 bases separating them. CDR3 in amino acids: CAISESGRDTEAFF. The CDR3, as DNA: TGTGCCATCAGTGAGTCGGGCAGGGACACTGAAGCTTTCTTT.

Turning to this clone: This same CDR3 is encoded by further DNA sequences in the sample. The gene calls are TRBV28 and TRBJ2-7; D is unresolved. CDR3 length: 12 amino acids. The V and J ends lost 2 bases and 4 bases respectively, with 6 bases between them. Germline assignment: CDR1 MDHEN and CDR2 SYDVKM. CDR3 coding DNA: TGTGCCAGCAGTTTACAGAGGTACGAGCAGTACTTC. Encoded protein: CASSLQRYEQYF.

The chain couples TRBV2 to TRBJ2-4; no clear D. The ends were cut back, 7 bases at V and 1 base at J, with 11 bases in the middle. The CDR3 has 14 residues. CDR1 is SNHLY, CDR2 FYNNEI, per germline. As DNA, the CDR3 is TGTGCCAGCACCCCAAACTTCGCCAAAAACATTCAGTACTTC. This sequence encodes CASTPNFAKNIQYF.

In regard to this clone: Relative to the germline gene, one junction end is altered; a read error may explain this. The chain is built from TRBV6-1 and TRBJ1-2; unclear D gene. The CDR3 spans 11 residues. Germline CDR1 MNHNS, CDR2 SASEGT. This chain's CDR3 is CASSAGVGSGF. CDR3 nucleotide sequence: TGTGCCAGCAGTGCCGGGGTTGGGTCGGGCTTC.

The rearrangement uses TRBV7-9 and TRBJ1-2; D gene ambiguous. The germline CDR1 and CDR2 sequences are SEHNR and FQNEAQ (reference sequence). The CDR3 runs to 14 residues. With 0 bases removed from V and 2 bases from J, the gap between germline ends came to 7 bases. This CDR3 reads CASSLARQNYGYTF. CDR3 nucleotides: TGTGCCAGCAGCTTAGCGCGGCAGAACTATGGCTACACCTTC.

V and J are TRBV7-3 and TRBJ1-2; TRBD1 aligns across 8 bases. This CDR3 has 13 amino acids. The V gene end was trimmed by 2 bases and the J gene end by 10 bases; junction bases not matched to a gene: 6. From germline, CDR1 is SGHTA and CDR2 FQGTGA. The CDR3: CASSLGQGLSYTF. CDR3 bases: TGTGCCAGCAGCTTAGGACAGGGTTTGTCCTACACCTTC.

The chain employs TRBV10-1 and TRBJ2-2; D is perhaps TRBD1 (6 bases). V dropped 6 bases and J dropped 5 bases, with 10 bases sitting between them. This CDR3 is built from 13 residues. Per the germline V gene, CDR1 is WNHNN and CDR2 is SYGVQD (reference sequence). The CDR3 here is CASRMDSTGELFF. DNA for the CDR3: TGCGCCAGCAGAATGGACAGTACCGGGGAGCTGTTTTTT.

This clone was recorded once. This chain links TRBV7-2 with TRBJ2-6; D is uncertain. Germline CDR1 and CDR2: SGHTA and FQGNSA. V lost 1 base, J lost 3 bases, and 4 bases lay in between. CDR3 length equals 14 residues. The CDR3 nucleotides read TGTGCCAGCAGCTTAGGAATTGGGGCCAACGTCCTGACTTTC. As protein: CASSLGIGANVLTF.

The chain links TRBV7-9 to TRBJ2-7, with TRBD2 matching over 8 bases. With V trimmed by 5 bases and J by 1 base, 7 bases remained unmatched. There are 15 residues in the CDR3. Germline V gene lookup returns CDR1 SEHNR and CDR2 FQNEAQ (reference sequence). The CDR3 loop is CASSVSGIFSYEQYF. In DNA, the CDR3 is TGTGCCAGCAGCGTTAGCGGGATCTTTTCCTACGAGCAGTACTTC.

In this sample, this clone turned up once. J is TRBJ2-1 and V is TRBV18, with D perhaps matching TRBD2 (5 bases). The V end was cut by 5 bases, the J end by 12 bases, with 17 bases between. The CDR3 is 13 amino acids. Germline assignment: CDR1 KGHSH and CDR2 LQKENI. The CDR3 here is CASSEGRDGRQFF. Written as DNA, the CDR3 is TGTGCCAGCTCAGAGGGTAGAGATGGAAGGCAGTTCTTC.

The chain uses TRBV18 and TRBJ2-1, with TRBD2 as a possible D gene (5 bases). CDR1 and CDR2 from the germline V gene are KGHSH and LQKENI. V lost 4 bases to trimming and J lost 5 bases, with 12 bases between them. The CDR3 has 14 residues. The chain's CDR3 is CASSRTSGDNEQFF. The CDR3 nucleotides are TGTGCCAGCTCACGGACCAGCGGCGACAATGAGCAGTTCTTC.

CDR3 nucleotide sequence: TGTGCCAGTACCCCGGGGGGCGCAGGGGTCTCCTACGAGCAGTACTTC. It encodes CASTPGGAGVSYEQYF. The chain uses TRBV19 and TRBJ2-7; a weak D match, TRBD2 (7 bases). Trimming left V 7 bases short and J 0 bases short, with 19 bases between. The CDR3 runs to 16 residues. The germline V gene encodes CDR1 LNHDA and CDR2 SQIVND (reference sequence).

V usage is TRBV7-2 and J usage is TRBJ2-5; 11 bases align to TRBD2. Germline values: CDR1 SGHTA, CDR2 FQGNSA. J was trimmed by 2 bases and V by 3 bases; bases with no gene match: 5. The CDR3 runs to 16 residues. CDR3 loop: CASSFPGLAAQETQYF. In nucleotides, the CDR3 is TGTGCCAGCAGCTTCCCGGGACTAGCGGCTCAAGAGACCCAGTACTTC.

Only a few counts were recorded for this clone. Other DNA sequences of this sample code for an identical CDR3. DNA for the CDR3: TGTGCCAGCAGCTTAGCAGGGGGCTACGAGCAGTACTTC. Translating gives CASSLAGGYEQYF. This chain links TRBV7-9 with TRBJ2-7, with a tentative D call TRBD1 (6 bases). The CDR3 is made up of 13 amino acids. Trimming took off 0 bases at V and 3 bases at J, with 6 bases between the two ends. The germline CDR1 and CDR2 sequences are SEHNR and FQNEAQ (reference sequence). The entire variable domain, with the rest obtained from reference TRBV7-9 and TRBJ2-7, is as follows: DTGVSQNPRHKITKRGQNVTFRCDPISEHNRLYWYRQTLGQGPEFLTYFQNEAQLEKSRLLSDRFSAERPKGSFSTLEIQRTEQGDSAMYLCASSLAGGYEQYFGPGTRLTVT.

This clone has more than one count but fewer than ten. The chain recombines TRBV7-9 with TRBJ1-1, with 9 bases that match TRBD1. The J segment lost 6 bases and the V segment lost 3 bases, leaving 11 bases of the junction unmatched. CDR1 is SEHNR and CDR2 is FQNEAQ in the germline V gene (reference sequence). The CDR3 is 16 residues long. Here the CDR3 DNA reads TGTGCCAGCAGCTTCATGGACAGGGGCACTATCGCTGAAGCTTTCTTT. It translates to CASSFMDRGTIAEAFF.

This clone was counted only a few times. V is TRBV6-5 and J is TRBJ1-3; the D gene is possibly TRBD1 (5 bases). CDR3 length: 15 amino acids. Germline assignment: CDR1 MNHEY and CDR2 SVGAGI. Trimming took off 6 bases at V and 0 bases at J, with 12 bases between the two ends. CDR3 sequence reads: CASRSQGLSGNTIYF. CDR3 coding DNA: TGTGCCAGCAGGTCTCAGGGCCTCTCTGGAAACACCATATATTTT.

The J gene is TRBJ1-1, the V gene TRBV5-1, with D possibly TRBD1 on 5 matching bases. Germline-derived CDR1 and CDR2 are SGHRS and YFSETQ. The V and J ends lost 2 bases and 8 bases respectively, with 10 bases between them. The CDR3 contains 12 residues. The CDR3 bases are TGCGCCAGCAGCTTCGGGGCAACCGAAGCTTTCTTT. This codes for CASSFGATEAFF. The full variable domain, in which reference TRBV5-1 and TRBJ1-1 provide the parts outside the CDR3, is KAGVTQTPRYLIKTRGQQVTLSCSPISGHRSVSWYQQTPGQGLQFLFEYFSETQRNKGNFPGRFSGRQFSNSRSEMNVSTLELGDSALYLCASSFGATEAFFGQGTRLTVV.

V gene TRBV28 combines with J gene TRBJ1-3; TRBD1 matches at 7 bases. There are 14 residues in the CDR3. V shed 8 bases and J 4 bases; nucleotides not matched to a gene: 8. Germline loops: CDR1 MDHEN, CDR2 SYDVKM. For the CDR3, the DNA is TGTGCCAGCTATAAGACAGGGCTCGGAAACACCATATATTTT. This encodes CASYKTGLGNTIYF.

The chain uses TRBV14 and TRBJ2-1, with TRBD2 matching over 8 bases. Germline values: CDR1 SGHDN, CDR2 FVKESK. With 1 base clipped from V and 14 bases from J, the junction kept 13 bases outside the gene matches. This CDR3 is 15 amino acids long. The CDR3 loop is CASSQGGESGRPKFF. CDR3 DNA: TGTGCCAGCAGCCAAGGCGGAGAAAGCGGGAGACCGAAGTTCTTC.

Only one count was recorded for this clone. The rearrangement links TRBV5-1 to TRBJ2-7; the D call may be TRBD1 or TRBD2 (5 bases each). Germline assignment: CDR1 SGHRS and CDR2 YFSETQ. V gave up 2 bases and J gave up 7 bases, with 13 bases separating them. The CDR3 is made up of 13 amino acids. For the CDR3, the DNA is TGCGCCAGCAGCTTACCCGGGACGAGAGAGCAGTACTTC. This translates into CASSLPGTREQYF.

This chain uses TRBV7-8 with TRBJ2-7, with D hard to call. Germline CDR1 reads SGHVS; CDR2 reads FQNEAQ. V lost 2 bases and J lost 3, with 8 bases in between. CDR3 size: 13 residues. The CDR3 DNA reads TGTGCCAGCAGCTTAACCCCGATCTACGAGCAGTACTTC. Protein: CASSLTPIYEQYF. Drawing the rest from reference TRBV7-8 and TRBJ2-7, the complete variable domain is GAGVSQSPRYKVAKRGQDVALRCDPISGHVSLFWYQQALGQGPEFLTYFQNEAQLDKSGLPSDRFFAERPEGSVSTLKIQRTQQEDSAVYLCASSLTPIYEQYFGPGTRLTVT.

This chain links TRBV11-3 with TRBJ2-3; tentative D call: TRBD2 (5 bases). V lost 6 bases and J 5 bases, leaving 15 bases between the germline ends. The CDR3 sequence is 14 residues long. CDR1 is SGHNT, CDR2 YENEEA, per germline. The DNA of the CDR3 is TGTGCCAGCAGTACGAGGGCTTGGGGAGATACGCAGTATTTT. The encoded protein is CASSTRAWGDTQYF.

The chain has TRBV5-4 and TRBJ1-1, with a possible D match to TRBD1 (5 bases). Looked up from germline, CDR1 is SGHNT and CDR2 is YYREEE (reference sequence). CDR3 length: 14 residues. The V end lost 4 bases, the J end lost 8 bases, and 18 bases lay between the germline ends. The CDR3 coding sequence is TGTGCCAGCAGCCACAGGAGGGAGATGGCAGAAGCTTTCTTT. The encoded protein is CASSHRREMAEAFF.

This clone is a singleton in its sample. This chain joins TRBV28 and TRBJ2-2, with D perhaps TRBD1 (6 bases). V dropped 8 bases and J dropped 1 base, with 14 bases sitting between them. Germline CDR1 reads MDHEN; CDR2 reads SYDVKM. The CDR3 is 15 amino acids. The CDR3 region has the DNA TGTGCCAGCGGGTCCCCGGGACAGAACACCGGGGAGCTGTTTTTT. Translated, it gives CASGSPGQNTGELFF.